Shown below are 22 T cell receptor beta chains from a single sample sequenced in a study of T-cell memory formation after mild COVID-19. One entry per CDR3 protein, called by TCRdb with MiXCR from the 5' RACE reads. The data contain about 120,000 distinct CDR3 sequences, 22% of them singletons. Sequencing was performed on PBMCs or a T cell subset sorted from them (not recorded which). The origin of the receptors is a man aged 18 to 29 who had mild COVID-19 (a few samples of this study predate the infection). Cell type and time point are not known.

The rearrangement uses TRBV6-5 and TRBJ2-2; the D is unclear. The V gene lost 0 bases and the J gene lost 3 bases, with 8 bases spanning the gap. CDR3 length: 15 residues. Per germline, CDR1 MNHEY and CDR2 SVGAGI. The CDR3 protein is CASSYSVRDTGELFF. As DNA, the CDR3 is TGTGCCAGCAGTTACTCGGTCCGGGACACCGGGGAGCTGTTTTTT.

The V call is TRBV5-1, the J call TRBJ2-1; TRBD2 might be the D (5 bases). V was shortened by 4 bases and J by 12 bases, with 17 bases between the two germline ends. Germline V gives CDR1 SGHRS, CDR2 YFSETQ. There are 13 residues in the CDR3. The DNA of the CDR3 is TGCGCCAGCAGCCCCGTGTCGGGGTTTGGGCAGTTCTTC. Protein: CASSPVSGFGQFF.

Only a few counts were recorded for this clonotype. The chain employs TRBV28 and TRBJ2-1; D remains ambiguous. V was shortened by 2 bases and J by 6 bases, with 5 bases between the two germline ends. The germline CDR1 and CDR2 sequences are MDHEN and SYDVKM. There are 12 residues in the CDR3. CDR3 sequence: CASSLKRNEQFF. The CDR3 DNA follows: TGTGCCAGCAGTTTAAAGCGCAATGAGCAGTTCTTC. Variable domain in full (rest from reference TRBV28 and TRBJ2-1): DVKVTQSSRYLVKRTGEKVFLECVQDMDHENMFWYRQDPGLGLRLIYFSYDVKMKEKGDIPEGYSVSREKKERFSLILESASTNQTSMYLCASSLKRNEQFFGPGTRLTVL.

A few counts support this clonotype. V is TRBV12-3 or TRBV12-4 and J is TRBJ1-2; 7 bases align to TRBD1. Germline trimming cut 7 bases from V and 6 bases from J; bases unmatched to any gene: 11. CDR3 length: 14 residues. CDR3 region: CASTWAGGRDGYTF. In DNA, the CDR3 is TGTGCCAGCACCTGGGCAGGGGGTCGCGATGGCTACACCTTC.

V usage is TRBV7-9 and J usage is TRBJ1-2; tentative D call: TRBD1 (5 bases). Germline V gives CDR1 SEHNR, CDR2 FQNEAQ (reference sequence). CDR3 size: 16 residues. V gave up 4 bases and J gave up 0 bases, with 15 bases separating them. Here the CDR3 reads CASSSPQGYTNYGYTF. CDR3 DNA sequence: TGTGCCAGCAGCTCCCCCCAGGGTTATACTAACTATGGCTACACCTTC.

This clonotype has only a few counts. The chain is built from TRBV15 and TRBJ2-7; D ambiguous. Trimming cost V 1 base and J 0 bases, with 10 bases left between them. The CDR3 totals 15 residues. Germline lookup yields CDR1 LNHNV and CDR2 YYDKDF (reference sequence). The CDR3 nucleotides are TGTGCCACCAGCAGAGTAGGAAGGAGCTCCTACGAGCAGTACTTC. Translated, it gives CATSRVGRSSYEQYF. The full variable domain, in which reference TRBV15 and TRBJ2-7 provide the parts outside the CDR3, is DAMVIQNPRYQVTQFGKPVTLSCSQTLNHNVMYWYQQKSSQAPKLLFHYYDKDFNNEADTPDNFQSRRPNTSFCFLDIRSPGLGDTAMYLCATSRVGRSSYEQYFGPGTRLTVT.

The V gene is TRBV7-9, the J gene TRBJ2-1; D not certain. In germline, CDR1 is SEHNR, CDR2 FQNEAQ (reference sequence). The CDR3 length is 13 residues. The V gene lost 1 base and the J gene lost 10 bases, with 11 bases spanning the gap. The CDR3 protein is CASSLGPVVEQFF. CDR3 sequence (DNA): TGTGCCAGCAGCTTAGGGCCCGTCGTGGAGCAGTTCTTC. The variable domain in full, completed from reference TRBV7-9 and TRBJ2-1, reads DTGVSQNPRHKITKRGQNVTFRCDPISEHNRLYWYRQTLGQGPEFLTYFQNEAQLEKSRLLSDRFSAERPKGSFSTLEIQRTEQGDSAMYLCASSLGPVVEQFFGPGTRLTVL.

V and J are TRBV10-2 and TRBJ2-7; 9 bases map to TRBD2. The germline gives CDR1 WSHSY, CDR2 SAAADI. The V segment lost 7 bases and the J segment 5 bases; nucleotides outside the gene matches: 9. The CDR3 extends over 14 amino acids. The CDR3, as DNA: TGCGCCAGCATTGGTGGCGGGGGGGCGCACGAGCAGTACTTC. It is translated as CASIGGGGAHEQYF.

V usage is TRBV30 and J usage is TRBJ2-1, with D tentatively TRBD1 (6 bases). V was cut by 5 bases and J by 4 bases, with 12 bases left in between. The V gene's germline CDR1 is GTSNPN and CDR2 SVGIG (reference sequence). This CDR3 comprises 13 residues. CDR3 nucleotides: TGTGCCTGGCAACAGGGAGAATACAATGAGCAGTTCTTC. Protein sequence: CAWQQGEYNEQFF.

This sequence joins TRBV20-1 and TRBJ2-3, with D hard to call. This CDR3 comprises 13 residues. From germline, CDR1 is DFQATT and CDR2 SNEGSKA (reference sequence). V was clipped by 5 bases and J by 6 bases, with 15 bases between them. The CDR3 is CSAAPTWWDTQYF. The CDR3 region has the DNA TGCAGTGCTGCCCCGACCTGGTGGGATACGCAGTATTTT.

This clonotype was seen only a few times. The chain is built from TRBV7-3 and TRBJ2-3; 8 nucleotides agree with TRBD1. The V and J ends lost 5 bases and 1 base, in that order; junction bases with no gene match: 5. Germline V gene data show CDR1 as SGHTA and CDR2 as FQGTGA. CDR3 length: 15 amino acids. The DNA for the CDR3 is TGTGCCAGCAGCCACAGGGGGTTGGGCACAGATACGCAGTATTTT. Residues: CASSHRGLGTDTQYF.

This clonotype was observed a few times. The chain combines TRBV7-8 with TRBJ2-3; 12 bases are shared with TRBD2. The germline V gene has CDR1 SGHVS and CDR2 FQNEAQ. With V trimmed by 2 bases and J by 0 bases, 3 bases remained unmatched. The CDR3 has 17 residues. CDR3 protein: CASSLTGTSGSTDTQYF. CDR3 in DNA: TGTGCCAGCAGCTTAACCGGGACTAGCGGGAGCACAGATACGCAGTATTTT.

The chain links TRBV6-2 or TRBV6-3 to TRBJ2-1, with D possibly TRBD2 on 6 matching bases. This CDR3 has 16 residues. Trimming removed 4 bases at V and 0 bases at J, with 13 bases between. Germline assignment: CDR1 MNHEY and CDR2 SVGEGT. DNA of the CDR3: TGTGCCAGCAGTTCCTCGCGGGGAAGCTCCTACAATGAGCAGTTCTTC. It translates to CASSSSRGSSYNEQFF.

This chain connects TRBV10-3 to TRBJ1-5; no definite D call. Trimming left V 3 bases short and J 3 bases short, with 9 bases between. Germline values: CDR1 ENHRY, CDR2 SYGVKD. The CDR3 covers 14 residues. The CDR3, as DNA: TGTGCCATCAGTGACGGACTGCCCAATCAGCCCCAGCATTTT. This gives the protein CAISDGLPNQPQHF.

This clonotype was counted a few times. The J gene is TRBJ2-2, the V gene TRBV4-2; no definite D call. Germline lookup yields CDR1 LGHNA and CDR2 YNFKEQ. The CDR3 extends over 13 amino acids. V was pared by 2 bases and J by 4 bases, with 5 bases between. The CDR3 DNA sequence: TGTGCCAGCAGCCAACGCTTCACCGGGGAGCTGTTTTTT. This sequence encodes CASSQRFTGELFF.

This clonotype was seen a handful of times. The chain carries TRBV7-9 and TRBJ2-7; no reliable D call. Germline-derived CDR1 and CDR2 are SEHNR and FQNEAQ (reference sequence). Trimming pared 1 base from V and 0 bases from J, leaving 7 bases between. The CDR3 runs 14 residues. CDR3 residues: CASSLGSSSYEQYV. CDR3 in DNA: TGTGCCAGCAGCTTAGGCAGCAGCTCCTACGAGCAGTACGTC.

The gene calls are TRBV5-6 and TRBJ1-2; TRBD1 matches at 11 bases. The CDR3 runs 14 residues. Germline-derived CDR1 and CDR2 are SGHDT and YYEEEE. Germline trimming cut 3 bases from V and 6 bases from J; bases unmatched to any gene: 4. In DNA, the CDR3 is TGTGCCAGCAGCTGGACAGGGGGCATGGATGGCTACACCTTC. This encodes CASSWTGGMDGYTF.

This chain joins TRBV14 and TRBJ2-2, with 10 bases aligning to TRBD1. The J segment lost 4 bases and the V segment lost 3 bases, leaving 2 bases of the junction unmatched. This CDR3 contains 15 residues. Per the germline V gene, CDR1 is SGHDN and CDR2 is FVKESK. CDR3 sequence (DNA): TGTGCCAGCAGCCACGGGACAGGGGTCACCGGGGAGCTGTTTTTT. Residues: CASSHGTGVTGELFF.

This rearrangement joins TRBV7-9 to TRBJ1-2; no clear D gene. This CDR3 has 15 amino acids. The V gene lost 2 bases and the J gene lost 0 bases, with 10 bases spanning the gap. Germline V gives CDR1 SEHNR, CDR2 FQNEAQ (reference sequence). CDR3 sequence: CASSLLADSNYGYTF. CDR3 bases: TGTGCCAGCAGCTTATTGGCAGATTCTAACTATGGCTACACCTTC.

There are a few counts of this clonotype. CDR3 sequence: CASSLDPHGGALDTQYF. In DNA form, the CDR3 reads TGTGCCAGCAGCTTAGACCCCCACGGGGGGGCCTTAGATACGCAGTATTTT. The J gene is TRBJ2-3, the V gene TRBV7-2; 8 nucleotides agree with TRBD2. The CDR3 is made up of 17 amino acids. The germline V gene has CDR1 SGHTA and CDR2 FQGNSA. The ends lost 1 base at V and 5 bases at J; junction bases unmatched: 11.

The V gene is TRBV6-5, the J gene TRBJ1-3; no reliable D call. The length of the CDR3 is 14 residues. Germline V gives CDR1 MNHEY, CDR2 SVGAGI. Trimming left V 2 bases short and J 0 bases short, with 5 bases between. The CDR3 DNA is TGTGCCAGCAGTTACGGATTCTCTGGAAACACCATATATTTT. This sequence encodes CASSYGFSGNTIYF.

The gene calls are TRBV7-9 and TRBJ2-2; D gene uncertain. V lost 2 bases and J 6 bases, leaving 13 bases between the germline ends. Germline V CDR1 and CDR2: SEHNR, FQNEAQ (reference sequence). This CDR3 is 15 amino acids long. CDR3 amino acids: CASSLNPSASGELFF. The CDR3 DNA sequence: TGTGCCAGCAGCTTAAATCCTAGTGCCTCCGGGGAGCTGTTTTTT.